The 22 T cell receptor beta chains presented below share a single source sample, sequenced in a study of T cell changes during pregnancy in multiple sclerosis. Libraries were prepared by immunoSEQ multiplex PCR; TCRdb keeps only in-frame clonotypes and omits some of them. In the table there are about 100,000 clones, about nine tenths of which are singletons. Here the sequenced sample was peripheral blood, taken in the third trimester of pregnancy. The receptors were gathered from a female donor in good health, enrolled as a control in a pregnancy study.

The CDR3 sequence: CASSPLNGEDEQFF. CDR3 bases: TGTGCCAGCAGCCCCTTGAATGGCGAGGATGAGCAGTTCTTC. The rearrangement uses TRBV11-3 and TRBJ2-1; no clear D gene. The germline V gene encodes CDR1 SGHNT and CDR2 YENEEA. Trimming took 5 bases from V and 8 from J, leaving 16 bases between them. The length of the CDR3 is 14 residues.

This chain connects TRBV5-1 to TRBJ1-2, with 7 bases that match TRBD1. V shed 0 bases, J shed 6 bases, and the junction held 5 bases outside the gene matches. This CDR3 is built from 14 residues. From germline, CDR1 is SGHRS and CDR2 YFSETQ. Here the CDR3 DNA reads TGCGCCAGCAGCTTGGGGACAGGAGGGAATGGCTACACCTTC. Its protein is CASSLGTGGNGYTF.

Concerning this clone itself: This sample includes further DNA sequences coding for the same CDR3. The chain combines TRBV19 with TRBJ2-5; 7 positions match TRBD2. Germline values: CDR1 LNHDA, CDR2 SQIVND (reference sequence). The CDR3 runs to 13 residues. The junction had 4 bases not matched to a gene; V was cut back by 6 bases and J by 3 bases. The CDR3 here is CASSWGGEETQYF. CDR3 bases: TGTGCCAGTAGCTGGGGGGGGGAAGAGACCCAGTACTTC.

The chain links TRBV5-1 to TRBJ1-1; 9 bases line up with TRBD1. Germline V CDR1 and CDR2: SGHRS, YFSETQ. V dropped 2 bases and J dropped 5; count of bases not matched to a gene: 4. The CDR3 is 14 residues long. Written as DNA, the CDR3 is TGCGCCAGCAGCTTAACAGGGGGCGGGACTGAAGCTTTCTTT. It is translated as CASSLTGGGTEAFF.

J is TRBJ1-1 and V is TRBV6-6; 9 bases map to TRBD1. The V and J ends lost 9 bases and 3 bases, in that order; junction bases with no gene match: 8. Germline assignment: CDR1 MNHNY and CDR2 SVGAGI (reference sequence). The CDR3 covers 14 residues. The CDR3 sequence is CASRVRTGDTEAFF. In DNA form, the CDR3 reads TGTGCCAGTAGGGTGAGGACAGGGGACACTGAAGCTTTCTTT.

The chain combines TRBV7-2 with TRBJ1-2; 7 nucleotides line up with TRBD1. Losses at the gene ends were 5 bases for V and 3 bases for J; bases not matched to a gene: 6. Germline V lookup: CDR1 SGHTA, CDR2 FQGNSA. CDR3 size: 14 residues. The CDR3 here is CASSLGQVHYGYTF. CDR3 bases: TGTGCCAGCAGCCTCGGACAGGTCCACTATGGCTACACCTTC.

The V gene is TRBV7-2, the J gene TRBJ1-1; TRBD1 is a possible D gene (5 bases). With 4 bases removed from V and 5 bases from J, the gap between germline ends came to 14 bases. Germline V gene sequence: CDR1 SGHTA, CDR2 FQGNSA. This CDR3 has 14 residues. CDR3 DNA: TGTGCCAGCAGCTCTCAGATCCGGGGGACTGAAGCTTTCTTT. Its protein is CASSSQIRGTEAFF.

This chain joins TRBV6-4 and TRBJ1-3; D not certain. CDR3 length: 15 amino acids. V was cut by 3 bases and J by 2 bases, with 11 bases left in between. The germline gives CDR1 MRHNA, CDR2 SNTAGT. CDR3 amino acids: CASSEEPGAGNTIYF. As DNA, the CDR3 is TGTGCCAGCAGTGAGGAGCCGGGAGCTGGAAACACCATATATTTT.

The V call is TRBV5-6, the J call TRBJ2-5, with TRBD2 as a possible D gene (6 bases). The CDR3 consists of 16 residues. V lost 0 bases and J lost 0, with 12 bases in between. Germline V gene data show CDR1 as SGHDT and CDR2 as YYEEEE. The CDR3 loop is CASSLGLVQYQETQYF. CDR3 bases: TGTGCCAGCAGCTTGGGACTAGTTCAGTACCAAGAGACCCAGTACTTC.

This chain links TRBV11-2 with TRBJ2-5, with D tentatively TRBD2 (7 bases). V lost 4 bases, J lost 5 bases, and 14 bases lay in between. The CDR3 is 14 residues long. Germline CDR1 SGHAT, CDR2 FQNNGV. The CDR3 region is CASSSGGGGETQYF. The CDR3 DNA follows: TGTGCCAGCAGCTCGGGGGGCGGGGGCGAGACCCAGTACTTC.

This rearrangement joins TRBV5-6 to TRBJ1-3; the D is unclear. Trimming cost V 4 bases and J 0 bases, with 11 bases left between them. Per germline, CDR1 SGHDT and CDR2 YYEEEE. This CDR3 spans 15 amino acids. The CDR3 loop is CASSRHLSSGNTIYF. The DNA for the CDR3 is TGTGCCAGCAGCCGACACTTGAGCTCTGGAAACACCATATATTTT.

This chain links TRBV4-2 with TRBJ1-2, with TRBD1 as a possible D gene (6 bases). This CDR3 has 15 amino acids. CDR1 is LGHNA, CDR2 YNFKEQ, per germline. V was pared by 3 bases and J by 6 bases, with 17 bases between. In nucleotides, the CDR3 is TGTGCCAGCAGCCAGGCCAGGGGTCGGGTAGATGGCTACACCTTC. Its protein product is CASSQARGRVDGYTF.

V and J are TRBV19 and TRBJ1-5, with D unresolved. Germline V lookup: CDR1 LNHDA, CDR2 SQIVND (reference sequence). This CDR3 spans 15 amino acids. Trimming shortened V by 3 bases and J by 5 bases, and 14 bases separated the two germline ends. DNA for the CDR3: TGTGCCAGTAGTATGTCCCGGGATCTAGATCAGCCCCAGCATTTT. It is translated as CASSMSRDLDQPQHF.

V is TRBV5-5 and J is TRBJ1-4; D unresolved. The germline CDR1 and CDR2 sequences are SGHKS and YYEKEE (reference sequence). Trimming took off 2 bases at V and 10 bases at J, with 21 bases between the two ends. CDR3 length equals 16 residues. This chain's CDR3 is CASSLGIGVAGGKLFF. The CDR3 bases are TGTGCCAGCAGCTTAGGCATTGGCGTTGCAGGTGGAAAACTGTTTTTT. The variable domain in full, with the rest retrieved from reference TRBV5-5 and TRBJ1-4, is DAGVTQSPTHLIKTRGQQVTLRCSPISGHKSVSWYQQVLGQGPQFIFQYYEKEERGRGNFPDRFSARQFPNYSSELNVNALLLGDSALYLCASSLGIGVAGGKLFFGSGTQLSVL.

This sequence joins TRBV4-3 and TRBJ1-2; D is ambiguous. This CDR3 is 13 amino acids long. Trimming took off 3 bases at V and 6 bases at J, with 11 bases between the two ends. The V gene's germline CDR1 is LGHNA and CDR2 YSLEER. CDR3 in DNA: TGCGCCAGCAGCCACCCGGGAGGCCATGGCTACACCTTC. It codes for CASSHPGGHGYTF.

This rearrangement joins TRBV6-5 to TRBJ1-1; D gene unclear. The CDR3 covers 14 residues. V dropped 1 base and J dropped 1 base, with 7 bases sitting between them. Per the germline V gene, CDR1 is MNHEY and CDR2 is SVGAGI. The CDR3 is CASSYFDSNTEAFF. The CDR3, as DNA: TGTGCCAGCAGTTACTTCGACTCGAACACTGAAGCTTTCTTT.

The chain carries TRBV18 and TRBJ2-7; possible D gene TRBD1, 6 bases. Germline CDR1 KGHSH, CDR2 LQKENI. The CDR3 has 16 amino acids. Trimming pared 2 bases from V and 0 bases from J, leaving 14 bases between. For the CDR3, the DNA is TGTGCCAGCTCACCATATAAGGACAGTTACTCCTACGAGCAGTACTTC. Amino acid sequence: CASSPYKDSYSYEQYF.

The genes are TRBV2 and TRBJ1-4; TRBD1 agrees at 12 bases. V lost 5 bases to trimming and J lost 7 bases; unmatched junction nucleotides: 2. The CDR3 has 14 amino acids. The V gene's germline CDR1 is SNHLY and CDR2 FYNNEI. In DNA form, the CDR3 reads TGTGCCAGCAGTCGGGACAGGGGGCTTGAAAAACTGTTTTTT. Its translation is CASSRDRGLEKLFF.

The chain employs TRBV5-6 and TRBJ2-7; D gene uncertain. The CDR3 is made up of 11 amino acids. The V end lost 3 bases, the J end lost 3 bases, and 4 bases lay between the germline ends. Germline values: CDR1 SGHDT, CDR2 YYEEEE. The DNA of the CDR3 is TGTGCCAGCAGCTGGAGCTACGAGCAGTACTTC. It specifies CASSWSYEQYF.

This chain connects TRBV4-3 to TRBJ1-2; the D gene is possibly TRBD1 (5 bases). V was pared by 0 bases and J by 4 bases, with 12 bases between. The germline CDR1 and CDR2 sequences are LGHNA and YSLEER. The CDR3 extends over 15 amino acids. The CDR3 DNA follows: TGCGCCAGCAGCCAAGAGGTTTCAGGGATCTATGGCTACACCTTC. Protein product: CASSQEVSGIYGYTF.

This chain uses TRBV25-1 with TRBJ2-5; D is unresolved. The CDR3 runs 14 residues. Trimming removed 3 bases at V and 2 bases at J, with 10 bases between. The germline gives CDR1 MGHDK, CDR2 SYGVNS. In nucleotides, the CDR3 is TGTGCCAGCAGTGACGCGTCATTTCAAGAGACCCAGTACTTC. Its protein product is CASSDASFQETQYF.

CDR3 in amino acids: CASNFRDRGFHEQYF. The CDR3 nucleotides are TGTGCCAGCAACTTCCGGGACAGGGGTTTCCACGAGCAGTACTTC. The J gene is TRBJ2-7, the V gene TRBV7-2, with 10 bases that match TRBD1. Germline CDR1 reads SGHTA; CDR2 reads FQGNSA. This CDR3 has 15 amino acids. The V and J ends lost 7 bases and 5 bases, in that order; junction bases with no gene match: 11. Together with reference TRBV7-2 and TRBJ2-7, the CDR3 gives the full variable domain: GAGVSQSPSNKVTEKGKDVELRCDPISGHTALYWYRQSLGQGLEFLIYFQGNSAPDKSGLPSDRFSAERTGGSVSTLTIQRTQQEDSAVYLCASNFRDRGFHEQYFGPGTRLTVT.